Listed below are T cell receptor beta chains from one sample, sequenced in a study of type 1 and type 2 diabetes patients. One entry per CDR3 protein results from TCRdb running MiXCR on the multiplex PCR reads. The sample has a few hundred thousand distinct CDR3 sequences; around 50% are singletons. Sequencing used peripheral blood mononuclear cells (PBMCs). These receptors were obtained from a young man with type 2 diabetes. Each CDR3 is given with its conserved first and last residue. D genes are given only for firm matches. Clone size is not always given. Where it is, it says once, few, many or a class for expanded clones.

J: TRBJ2-7
V: TRBV7-2
length: 12
size: NA
D: NA
DNA: TGTGCCAGCCTGGGGTTCTACGAGGAGCAGTACTTC
CDR3: CASLGFYEEQYF

J: TRBJ1-4
V: TRBV4-3
length: 15
size: once
D: NA
DNA: TGCGCCAGCAGCCAAGTGGGGGGCGCAAATGAAAAACTGTTTTTT
CDR3: CASSQVGGANEKLFF

J: TRBJ2-1
V: TRBV2
length: 13
size: NA
D: NA
DNA: TGTGCCAGCAGTTCACGACTTTACAATGAGCAGTTCTTC
CDR3: CASSSRLYNEQFF

J: TRBJ1-5
V: TRBV7-2
length: 13
size: NA
D: NA
DNA: TGTGCCAGCACCCAGATCCTAAATCAGCCCCAGCATTTT
CDR3: CASTQILNQPQHF

J: TRBJ1-4
V: TRBV19
length: 13
size: few
D: NA
DNA: TGTGCCAGTAGTATTACGGCAAATGAAAAACTGTTTTTT
CDR3: CASSITANEKLFF

J: TRBJ2-7
V: TRBV29-1
length: 10
size: NA
D: NA
DNA: TGCAGCGCCTCTCTAGAGGAGCAGTACTTC
CDR3: CSASLEEQYF

J: TRBJ1-1
V: TRBV19
length: 12
size: NA
D: NA
DNA: TGTGCCAGTAGTACCCACAGGTTAGAAGCTTTCTTT
CDR3: CASSTHRLEAFF

J: TRBJ2-1
V: TRBV7-3
length: 14
size: NA
D: NA
DNA: TGTGCCAGCAGCGCCCTCCCAGGGTACAATGAGCAGTTCTTC
CDR3: CASSALPGYNEQFF

J: TRBJ1-1
V: TRBV7-8
length: 15
size: NA
D: NA
DNA: TGTGCCAGCAGCTTAGACCACAGGGCTGACACTGAAGCTTTCTTT
CDR3: CASSLDHRADTEAFF

J: TRBJ2-5
V: TRBV24-1
length: 20
size: few
D: TRBD2
DNA: TGTGCCACCAGTCCAGCCCCCGGGACTAGCGGGCGATTGTTACAAGAGACCCAGTACTTC
CDR3: CATSPAPGTSGRLLQETQYF

J: TRBJ1-5
V: TRBV28
length: 13
size: NA
D: NA
DNA: TGTGCCAGCAAACTGGCGGCGCCGAGTCCCCAGCATTTT
CDR3: CASKLAAPSPQHF

J: TRBJ2-7
V: TRBV6-1
length: 15
size: NA
D: TRBD2
DNA: TGTGCCAGCAGTGAAGCTCCTCTAGCGGCGGGGGAGCAGTACTTC
CDR3: CASSEAPLAAGEQYF

J: TRBJ2-5
V: TRBV28
length: 13
size: NA
D: TRBD2
DNA: TGTGCCATAGCGGGGCATACCCAAGAGACCCAGTACTTC
CDR3: CAIAGHTQETQYF

J: TRBJ2-7
V: TRBV10-2
length: 15
size: few
D: TRBD2
DNA: TGCGCCAGCAGAGCGGGAGGCCGGCCCTCCTACGAGCAGTACTTC
CDR3: CASRAGGRPSYEQYF

J: TRBJ1-1
V: TRBV2
length: 11
size: NA
D: NA
DNA: TGTGCCAGCAGGAGGACAGTTGAAGCTTTCTTT
CDR3: CASRRTVEAFF

J: TRBJ1-2
V: TRBV12-3/TRBV12-4
length: 14
size: few
D: NA
DNA: TGTGCCAGCAGTTTATCGTCTGGGCTCTATGGCTACACCTTC
CDR3: CASSLSSGLYGYTF

J: TRBJ2-7
V: TRBV6-5
length: 12
size: NA
D: NA
DNA: TGTGCCAGCAGTTACATGGGCTACGAGCAGTACTTC
CDR3: CASSYMGYEQYF

J: TRBJ2-7
V: TRBV6-6
length: 14
size: few
D: NA
DNA: TGTGCCAGCAGGACGGGGGTTAGCAACTACGAGCAGTACTTC
CDR3: CASRTGVSNYEQYF

J: TRBJ2-7
V: TRBV5-4
length: 14
size: NA
D: NA
DNA: TGTGCCAGCAGCTTGAGGTCGGTGCCCTACGAGCAGTACTTC
CDR3: CASSLRSVPYEQYF

J: TRBJ1-2
V: TRBV20-1
length: 13
size: few
D: NA
DNA: TGCAGTGCTAGAGAGGGGGGCGGCTATGGCTACACCTTC
CDR3: CSAREGGGYGYTF

J: TRBJ2-5
V: TRBV30
length: 15
size: NA
D: TRBD1
DNA: TGTGCCTGGACCGGGACAGAGGGGACCGTTGGGACCCAGTACTTC
CDR3: CAWTGTEGTVGTQYF

J: TRBJ1-1
V: TRBV2
length: 11
size: few
D: NA
DNA: TGTGCCAGCAGTGAATCCCGGGAAGCTTTCTTT
CDR3: CASSESREAFF

J: TRBJ2-7
V: TRBV28
length: 14
size: few
D: TRBD2
DNA: TGTGCCAGCACCTCAGCGGGAGGAGGCCACGAGCAGTACTTC
CDR3: CASTSAGGGHEQYF

J: TRBJ1-4
V: TRBV28
length: 17
size: many
D: NA
DNA: TGTGCCCAACCCGGGACAAACATATCACTCCAGGTTGGTCAACTGTTTTTT
CDR3: CAQPGTNISLQVGQLFF

J: TRBJ1-5
V: TRBV6-1
length: 13
size: few
D: NA
DNA: TGTGCCAGCTATAAGGGTGGCAATCAGCCCCAGCATTTT
CDR3: CASYKGGNQPQHF

J: TRBJ1-2
V: TRBV2
length: 12
size: many
D: NA
DNA: TGTGCCAGCAGTGGGGTCGCGTTTGGCTACACCTTC
CDR3: CASSGVAFGYTF

J: TRBJ2-1
V: TRBV29-1
length: 13
size: few
D: NA
DNA: TGCAGCGCTGTGACACCCTCCTACAATGAGCAGTTCTTC
CDR3: CSAVTPSYNEQFF

J: TRBJ1-6
V: TRBV30
length: 14
size: NA
D: NA
DNA: TGTGCCTGGAGTGTCAGGGACAAGAATTCACCCCTCCACTTT
CDR3: CAWSVRDKNSPLHF

J: TRBJ2-7
V: TRBV5-1
length: 16
size: few
D: NA
DNA: TGCGCCAGCAGCTTATCACAGGGATGGCTGTACTACGAGCAGTACTTC
CDR3: CASSLSQGWLYYEQYF

J: TRBJ2-7
V: TRBV25-1
length: 17
size: many
D: NA
DNA: TGTGCCAGCAGTGACCCCTCGAGTAAGGGGGAGAGGTACGAGCAGTACTTC
CDR3: CASSDPSSKGERYEQYF

J: TRBJ2-1
V: TRBV6-5
length: 15
size: NA
D: NA
DNA: TGTGCCAGCAGGCCCGATTTGAGCTCCTACAATGAGCAGTTCTTC
CDR3: CASRPDLSSYNEQFF

J: TRBJ2-2
V: TRBV13
length: 17
size: NA
D: NA
DNA: TGTGCCAGCAGCGACCCCAGGGTGAGGGCGAACACCGGGGAGCTGTTTTTT
CDR3: CASSDPRVRANTGELFF

J: TRBJ1-6
V: TRBV7-8
length: 13
size: few
D: NA
DNA: TGTGCCAGCAGCGTCACAGGGTATTCACCCCTCCACTTT
CDR3: CASSVTGYSPLHF

J: TRBJ2-7
V: TRBV5-6
length: 14
size: NA
D: NA
DNA: TGTGCCAGCAGCCCCAGGCCGTGGGAGTACGAGCAGTACTTC
CDR3: CASSPRPWEYEQYF

J: TRBJ2-6
V: TRBV20-1
length: 17
size: NA
D: TRBD2
DNA: TGCAGTGCTTCCAGACTAGCGGGAGACTCTGGGGCCAACGTCCTGACTTTC
CDR3: CSASRLAGDSGANVLTF

J: TRBJ2-7
V: TRBV7-8
length: 16
size: NA
D: TRBD2
DNA: TGTGCCAGCAGAAAGACTAGCTTTATTGAGTCCTACGAGCAGTACTTC
CDR3: CASRKTSFIESYEQYF

J: TRBJ2-5
V: TRBV12-3/TRBV12-4
length: 11
size: NA
D: NA
DNA: TGTGCCAGCAGTTTTCTTTCGACCCAGTACTTC
CDR3: CASSFLSTQYF

J: TRBJ2-7
V: TRBV6-1
length: 15
size: NA
D: NA
DNA: TGCGCCAGCATTACGACACTCAGCAGCTCCTACGAGCAGTACTTC
CDR3: CASITTLSSSYEQYF

J: TRBJ1-2
V: TRBV5-1
length: 14
size: NA
D: NA
DNA: TGCGCCAGCAGCTTGGACGGAACGAACTATGGCTACACCTTC
CDR3: CASSLDGTNYGYTF

J: TRBJ1-5
V: TRBV30
length: 15
size: NA
D: NA
DNA: TGTGCCTGGGCTGGGGGGGAGACTAGCAATCAGCCCCAGCATTTT
CDR3: CAWAGGETSNQPQHF

J: TRBJ2-2
V: TRBV7-3
length: 15
size: NA
D: TRBD1
DNA: TGTGCCAGCAGCCGACAGGGACGGAACACCGGGGAGCTGTTTTTT
CDR3: CASSRQGRNTGELFF

J: TRBJ1-1
V: TRBV12-3/TRBV12-4
length: 14
size: NA
D: NA
DNA: TGTGCCAGCACCCACCCGGGGGTAAGCACTGAAGCTTTCTTT
CDR3: CASTHPGVSTEAFF

J: TRBJ2-1
V: TRBV2
length: 16
size: few
D: NA
DNA: TGTGCCAGCAGTGAAGAAGGATACGGGGGCTTAGGGGAGCAGTTCTTC
CDR3: CASSEEGYGGLGEQFF

J: TRBJ2-7
V: TRBV10-3
length: 15
size: NA
D: TRBD1
DNA: TGTACCATCAGTGTTATAAGGGGGCGATCCTACGAGCATTACTTC
CDR3: CTISVIRGRSYEHYF

J: TRBJ2-7
V: TRBV19
length: 13
size: few
D: TRBD2
DNA: TGTGCCAGTAGTTCACTAGCGGACAGAGAGCAGTACTTC
CDR3: CASSSLADREQYF

J: TRBJ2-2
V: TRBV7-6
length: 13
size: NA
D: NA
DNA: TGTGCCAGCAGTTTCGAGAACACCGGGGAGCTGTTTTTT
CDR3: CASSFENTGELFF

J: TRBJ2-7
V: TRBV18
length: 13
size: NA
D: NA
DNA: TGTGCCAGCTCACCAGTAGGAGGGAACGAGCAGTACTTC
CDR3: CASSPVGGNEQYF

J: TRBJ2-6
V: TRBV6-6
length: 16
size: NA
D: TRBD2
DNA: TGTGCCAGCAGATCGGGACTAAGCTCTGGGGCCAACGTCCTGACTTTC
CDR3: CASRSGLSSGANVLTF

J: TRBJ2-7
V: TRBV20-1
length: 11
size: NA
D: NA
DNA: TGCAGTGCTAGAGCTACCCCCGAGCAGTACTTC
CDR3: CSARATPEQYF